This T cell receptor (beta chain) is from a study of OX40 agonist ivuxolimab in advanced cancers. Generated by immunoSEQ multiplex PCR, the TCRdb table keeps only in-frame clones and is missing some. This table holds tens of thousands of clones, approximately 85% found once. The germline CDR1 and CDR2 sequences are SEHNR and FQNEAQ (reference sequence). J lost 7 bases, V lost 6 bases, and 10 bases had no gene match. CDR3 length: 15 residues. With autoimmune disease history or systemic immunosuppression, patients were excluded. Study-level findings and limits: Dose levels from 0.1 to 3.0 mg/kg saw CD4+ and CD8+ blood T cells expand clonally by week 6. Researchers report that CD8+ T cells had, on average, more expanded clones than CD4+. Antigens targeted by the expanded peripheral T cells were not determined.

On this clone itself: Its antigen is undetermined.

This TCR was sampled from an adult with an advanced solid tumor such as melanoma, head and neck, liver or kidney cancer. The chain joins TRBV7-9 to TRBJ2-7; 12 nucleotides line up with TRBD2. Source: CD4+ or CD8+ T cells sorted from blood, taken in a trial of the OX40 agonist ivuxolimab. In nucleotides, the CDR3 is TGTGCCAGCAGTTTGGCTAGCGGGGGGGCCTTGGAGCAGTACTTC. Amino acids: CASSLASGGALEQYF.